These T cell receptor beta chains were read from a single sample in a study of blood T cell repertoires in COVID-19. Data came from immunoSEQ multiplex PCR; TCRdb stores just in-frame clones and leaves some out. The data contain 310,000 or so clones, 90% of them singletons. Sequenced input: PBMCs or T cells enriched from blood (not recorded which). Every receptor here comes from a woman between 25 and 40 years old who had recovered from COVID-19. The CDR3 runs from the conserved cysteine through the conserved F or W.

V gene: TRBV2; CDR3 protein: CASSLSGNTIYF
V gene: TRBV19; CDR3 protein: CASSISQTGELFF
V gene: TRBV19; CDR3 protein: CASSDGSGIEQFF
V gene: TRBV7-3; CDR3 protein: CASSEQGITGANVLTF
V gene: TRBV3-1/TRBV3-2; CDR3 protein: CASSQGGLAGGGEQYF
V gene: TRBV5-1; CDR3 protein: CASSLVGGSGTDTQYF
V gene: TRBV7-2; CDR3 protein: CASSDNLAGAFGTQYF
V gene: TRBV27; CDR3 protein: CASSFLGRSYEKLFF
V gene: TRBV28; CDR3 protein: CASSPGTGALSQHF
V gene: TRBV7-2; CDR3 protein: CASSLTGQGSYEQYF
V gene: TRBV5-6; CDR3 protein: CASSLPDRGQETQYF
V gene: TRBV14; CDR3 protein: CASSQDLIGAGEQYF
V gene: TRBV5-5; CDR3 protein: CASSLRLAPGGTDTQYF
V gene: TRBV6-2/TRBV6-3; CDR3 protein: CASSYEAGRGKPTSTGELFF
V gene: TRBV27; CDR3 protein: CASIRGNTEAFF
V gene: TRBV7-2; CDR3 protein: CASTLSGFPETQYF
V gene: TRBV19; CDR3 protein: CASTTGGDEQYF
V gene: TRBV27; CDR3 protein: CASRRTQTYEQYF
V gene: TRBV28; CDR3 protein: CASILQGTDTQYF
V gene: TRBV9; CDR3 protein: CASSSRDRGRSRGETQYF
V gene: TRBV11-2; CDR3 protein: CASSSLAGDEQFF
V gene: TRBV9; CDR3 protein: CASSVAKEGGINTGELFF
V gene: TRBV7-7; CDR3 protein: CASSLGQYNEQFF
V gene: TRBV6-5; CDR3 protein: CASSSGNQPQHF
V gene: TRBV28; CDR3 protein: CASSLFALAGGSWDTQYF
V gene: TRBV10-3; CDR3 protein: CAITSLGAEQYF
V gene: TRBV18; CDR3 protein: CASSPSPGQGQASSETQYF
V gene: TRBV28; CDR3 protein: CASMGVHEQYF
V gene: TRBV6-2/TRBV6-3; CDR3 protein: CASSRGLANEQFF
V gene: TRBV18; CDR3 protein: CASSPNSADSNQPQHF
V gene: TRBV5-6; CDR3 protein: CASSSGQGQETQYF
V gene: TRBV7-9; CDR3 protein: CASSPKLAGAYNEQFF
V gene: TRBV5-1; CDR3 protein: CASTQVGQGPYEQYF
V gene: TRBV20-1; CDR3 protein: CSLFRGYEQYF
V gene: TRBV7-9; CDR3 protein: CASSRQGLTDTQYF
V gene: TRBV27; CDR3 protein: CASSGLGWAGGQPQHF
V gene: TRBV24-1; CDR3 protein: CATSHSSYNEQFF
V gene: TRBV4-3; CDR3 protein: CASSQDLAGGNNEQFF
V gene: TRBV7-2; CDR3 protein: CASSPSGYEQYF
V gene: TRBV18; CDR3 protein: CASSPPKVAGESFF
V gene: TRBV24-1; CDR3 protein: CATSDFRLAEGLNEQFF
V gene: TRBV11-3; CDR3 protein: CASSLALAENTGELFF
V gene: TRBV5-1; CDR3 protein: CASSPRGLGETQYF
V gene: TRBV10-3; CDR3 protein: CAIRATDLDYGYTF
V gene: TRBV30; CDR3 protein: CAWSYPAGYTNQPQHF
V gene: TRBV2; CDR3 protein: CGWGQGPDTQYF
V gene: TRBV5-6; CDR3 protein: CASSLSGGGETQYF
V gene: TRBV24-1; CDR3 protein: CATSDSTPGNEQFF
V gene: TRBV28; CDR3 protein: CASSPPENYGYTF
V gene: TRBV6-1; CDR3 protein: CASSDYFGGNTF
V gene: TRBV11-2; CDR3 protein: CASSYPLGGTKNTGELFF
V gene: TRBV6-4; CDR3 protein: CARQGGEQYF
V gene: TRBV6-2/TRBV6-3; CDR3 protein: CASSTPQGTGELFF
V gene: TRBV27; CDR3 protein: CASSLAGGPYEQYF
V gene: TRBV19; CDR3 protein: CASSIRSLEEQYF